Each of the 5 T cell receptor beta chains below was sequenced from the same sample in a study of blood T cell repertoires in COVID-19. Assay: immunoSEQ multiplex PCR; the TCRdb copy retains only in-frame clones and omits some. The sample holds over 150,000 clones, around 87% seen once. The specimen was PBMCs or T cells enriched from blood (not recorded which). The receptors stem from a woman aged 25-40 years who had recovered from COVID-19.

A few counts support this clone. The gene calls are TRBV7-2 and TRBJ1-2; 9 bases align to TRBD1. Germline CDR1 is SGHTA and CDR2 is FQGNSA. The length of the CDR3 is 14 residues. J gave up 8 bases and V 1 base, and 5 bases lay outside the gene matches. The CDR3 here is CASSLDPTGGGYTF. In DNA form, the CDR3 reads TGTGCCAGCAGCTTAGACCCGACAGGGGGAGGCTACACCTTC. The full variable domain, with the rest looked up from reference TRBV7-2 and TRBJ1-2, is GAGVSQSPSNKVTEKGKDVELRCDPISGHTALYWYRQSLGQGLEFLIYFQGNSAPDKSGLPSDRFSAERTGGSVSTLTIQRTQQEDSAVYLCASSLDPTGGGYTFGSGTRLTVV.

The V call is TRBV6-5, the J call TRBJ1-2, with D maybe TRBD1 (6 bases). Trimming took 2 bases from V and 2 from J, leaving 15 bases between them. The CDR3 is made up of 16 amino acids. Germline values: CDR1 MNHEY, CDR2 SVGAGI. The CDR3: CASSYTSDTGNYGYTF. The CDR3 DNA reads as TGTGCCAGCAGTTACACAAGCGATACAGGGAACTATGGCTACACCTTC.

This chain connects TRBV19 to TRBJ1-5; 9 bases line up with TRBD1. V gave up 7 bases and J gave up 7 bases; unmatched junction bases: 11. CDR1 and CDR2 from the germline V gene are LNHDA and SQIVND (reference sequence). This CDR3 has 15 residues. CDR3 sequence reads: CASTPTGGKDQPQHF. The CDR3 DNA follows: TGTGCCAGTACCCCGACAGGGGGAAAGGACCAGCCCCAGCATTTT.

This chain uses TRBV9 with TRBJ2-5, with D tentatively TRBD2 (7 bases). Trimming stripped 4 bases from V and 4 bases from J, with 17 bases between. The V gene's germline CDR1 is SGDLS and CDR2 YYNGEE. CDR3 size: 15 residues. The CDR3 DNA is TGTGCCAGCAGCTCTAGGGGGGGCAGGGGAGAGACCCAGTACTTC. Protein: CASSSRGGRGETQYF.

This sequence joins TRBV10-2 and TRBJ1-6; tentatively, D is TRBD1 (5 bases). Deletions cut 7 bases from V and 6 bases from J, with 13 bases between. The CDR3 consists of 14 residues. Germline values: CDR1 WSHSY, CDR2 SAAADI. DNA for the CDR3: TGCGCCAGCATCCGCGGGGACCTTAATTCACCCCTCCACTTT. Its protein product is CASIRGDLNSPLHF.